This T cell receptor beta chain is drawn from a study of blood T cell repertoires in COVID-19. Study-level background: Nucleic acid was either cDNA or gDNA, and it came from T cells, B-cell-depleted T cells, or PBMCs.

The method was immunoSEQ multiplex PCR; TCRdb's version includes in-frame clones alone and lacks a portion of them. The data show 300,000 to 500,000 clones, with 88% seen just once and over 2% held by the top ten. Enrolled through a virtual design, the participants were between roughly 18 and 95 years of age and came from under 25 US areas. Each participant's cohort was designated according to participant-reported clinical history. The CDR3 length is 14 residues. Germline values: CDR1 SEHNR, CDR2 FQNEAQ (reference sequence). Trimming removed 3 bases at V and 8 bases at J, with 16 bases between. V and J are TRBV7-9 and TRBJ1-2, with D possibly matching TRBD1 (6 bases). Sequenced input: PBMCs or T cells enriched from blood (not recorded which). The clonotype originates from a woman in her thirties or forties with acute COVID-19. In nucleotides, the CDR3 is TGTGCCAGCAGCTTTCGAGAGACAGGACAAGGCTACACCTTC. Translating it yields CASSFRETGQGYTF.